Listed below are T cell receptor beta chains from one sample, sequenced in a study of T cell repertoires in cytomegalovirus infection. In TCRdb, the reads were re-called with MiXCR into one record per CDR3 protein. The sample has roughly 90,000 distinct CDR3 sequences; approximately 32% are singletons. Their antigen targets remain unknown. Sample: CD8+ T cells from cultured PBMCs, taken from culture after CMV antigen stimulation. Every receptor here comes from a human donor in good health (CMV status not recorded). Some clones in this sample may be carry-over from other donors' samples. Both conserved end residues are part of each CDR3. The D gene is left open where the match is weak. Rows may omit the clone size; those that give it use once, few, many or a size class.

CDR3 length: 13
clone size: .
J gene: TRBJ1-1
D gene: .
V gene: TRBV7-6
CDR3 protein: CASSSWTHTEAFF
CDR3 DNA: TGTGCCAGCAGCTCCTGGACACACACTGAAGCTTTCTTT

CDR3 length: 17
clone size: few
J gene: TRBJ2-5
D gene: TRBD1
V gene: TRBV15
CDR3 protein: CATSTRTGRETGETQYF
CDR3 DNA: TGTGCCACCAGCACCAGGACAGGTCGCGAGACTGGGGAGACCCAGTACTTC

CDR3 length: 13
clone size: few
J gene: TRBJ2-3
D gene: TRBD2
V gene: TRBV24-1
CDR3 protein: CATGVAGTDTQYF
CDR3 DNA: TGTGCCACCGGGGTAGCGGGAACAGATACGCAGTATTTT

CDR3 length: 19
clone size: .
J gene: TRBJ2-6
D gene: .
V gene: TRBV7-9
CDR3 protein: CASSFDMLGFSSGANVLTF
CDR3 DNA: TGTGCCAGCAGCTTCGACATGTTGGGGTTCTCCTCTGGGGCCAACGTCCTGACTTTC

CDR3 length: 15
clone size: few
J gene: TRBJ1-6
D gene: .
V gene: TRBV27
CDR3 protein: CASSGGGSYNSPLHF
CDR3 DNA: TGTGCCAGCAGCGGCGGGGGGTCCTATAATTCACCCCTCCACTTT

CDR3 length: 15
clone size: .
J gene: TRBJ2-1
D gene: .
V gene: TRBV2
CDR3 protein: CASSVSAALYNEQFF
CDR3 DNA: TGTGCCAGCAGTGTTTCCGCGGCGTTGTACAATGAGCAGTTCTTC

CDR3 length: 15
clone size: .
J gene: TRBJ2-1
D gene: .
V gene: TRBV7-3
CDR3 protein: CASSLNSGWGETQFF
CDR3 DNA: TGTGCCAGCAGCTTAAACTCCGGTTGGGGAGAGACCCAGTTCTTC

CDR3 length: 14
clone size: .
J gene: TRBJ1-2
D gene: TRBD1
V gene: TRBV28
CDR3 protein: CASSLLQGGYGYTF
CDR3 DNA: TGTGCCAGCAGTTTATTACAGGGGGGATATGGCTACACCTTC

CDR3 length: 13
clone size: .
J gene: TRBJ2-3
D gene: .
V gene: TRBV6-4
CDR3 protein: CASSDSLWDTQYF
CDR3 DNA: TGTGCCAGCAGTGACTCTTTGTGGGATACGCAGTATTTT

CDR3 length: 16
clone size: few
J gene: TRBJ2-2
D gene: TRBD1
V gene: TRBV19
CDR3 protein: CASRTPGQGNTGELFF
CDR3 DNA: TGTGCCAGTAGGACGCCGGGACAGGGGAACACCGGGGAGCTGTTTTTT

CDR3 length: 15
clone size: few
J gene: TRBJ1-3
D gene: .
V gene: TRBV20-1
CDR3 protein: CSSAGGGIFGNTIYF
CDR3 DNA: TGCAGTAGCGCGGGTGGAGGTATTTTCGGAAACACCATATATTTT

CDR3 length: 14
clone size: few
J gene: TRBJ2-2
D gene: TRBD2
V gene: TRBV24-1
CDR3 protein: CATSDLTSAGELFF
CDR3 DNA: TGTGCCACCAGTGATTTGACTAGCGCCGGGGAGCTGTTTTTT

CDR3 length: 16
clone size: many
J gene: TRBJ2-7
D gene: .
V gene: TRBV27
CDR3 protein: CASSLSAGGSTYEQYF
CDR3 DNA: TGTGCCAGCAGTTTATCAGCGGGCGGAAGTACCTACGAGCAGTACTTC

CDR3 length: 16
clone size: few
J gene: TRBJ2-2
D gene: TRBD2
V gene: TRBV7-3
CDR3 protein: CASSRAGGANTGELFF
CDR3 DNA: TGTGCCAGCAGCCGAGCGGGGGGGGCGAACACCGGGGAGCTGTTTTTT

CDR3 length: 16
clone size: many
J gene: TRBJ2-7
D gene: .
V gene: TRBV7-8
CDR3 protein: CASSLEQTSFLYEQYF
CDR3 DNA: TGTGCCAGCAGCTTAGAACAGACCTCTTTCCTCTACGAGCAGTACTTC

CDR3 length: 13
clone size: many
J gene: TRBJ2-1
D gene: TRBD1
V gene: TRBV11-2
CDR3 protein: CASSLRQGQYQFF
CDR3 DNA: TGTGCCAGCAGCTTAAGACAGGGTCAATATCAGTTCTTC

CDR3 length: 16
clone size: .
J gene: TRBJ2-7
D gene: .
V gene: TRBV23-1
CDR3 protein: CASSQWGQGKSYEQYF
CDR3 DNA: TGCGCCAGCAGTCAATGGGGTCAGGGGAAATCCTACGAGCAGTACTTC

CDR3 length: 14
clone size: .
J gene: TRBJ2-4
D gene: .
V gene: TRBV2
CDR3 protein: CASRSGGAGVIQYF
CDR3 DNA: TGTGCCAGCAGGTCAGGGGGCGCGGGAGTCATTCAGTACTTC

CDR3 length: 11
clone size: .
J gene: TRBJ1-3
D gene: .
V gene: TRBV27
CDR3 protein: CASSAGNTIYF
CDR3 DNA: TGTGCCAGCAGTGCTGGAAACACCATATATTTT

CDR3 length: 16
clone size: .
J gene: TRBJ1-2
D gene: TRBD1
V gene: TRBV6-2/TRBV6-3
CDR3 protein: CASSYGTGAFNYGYTF
CDR3 DNA: TGTGCCAGCAGTTACGGGACAGGCGCTTTTAACTATGGCTACACCTTC

CDR3 length: 15
clone size: .
J gene: TRBJ2-1
D gene: TRBD1
V gene: TRBV6-1
CDR3 protein: CASLGRGRSYNEQFF
CDR3 DNA: TGTGCCAGCTTGGGCAGGGGGAGATCCTACAATGAGCAGTTCTTC

CDR3 length: 13
clone size: few
J gene: TRBJ2-7
D gene: TRBD1
V gene: TRBV15
CDR3 protein: CATSRDRSYEQYF
CDR3 DNA: TGTGCCACCAGCAGGGACAGGAGCTACGAGCAGTACTTC

CDR3 length: 13
clone size: .
J gene: TRBJ2-7
D gene: .
V gene: TRBV7-2
CDR3 protein: CTSSLTVSYEQYF
CDR3 DNA: TGTACCAGCAGTTTGACTGTCTCCTACGAGCAGTACTTC

CDR3 length: 13
clone size: many
J gene: TRBJ1-2
D gene: TRBD1
V gene: TRBV6-5
CDR3 protein: CASSTGQGEGYTF
CDR3 DNA: TGTGCCAGCAGTACCGGACAGGGGGAAGGCTACACCTTC

CDR3 length: 15
clone size: .
J gene: TRBJ2-1
D gene: .
V gene: TRBV7-6
CDR3 protein: CASSDGVSSYNEQFF
CDR3 DNA: TGTGCCAGCAGCGACGGGGTTAGCTCCTACAATGAGCAGTTCTTC

CDR3 length: 15
clone size: medium-sized
J gene: TRBJ2-5
D gene: TRBD2
V gene: TRBV20-1
CDR3 protein: CSATSLAGDQETQYF
CDR3 DNA: TGCAGTGCGACTTCACTAGCGGGGGACCAAGAGACCCAGTACTTC

CDR3 length: 13
clone size: .
J gene: TRBJ2-7
D gene: TRBD2
V gene: TRBV4-3
CDR3 protein: CASSQEGGTEQYF
CDR3 DNA: TGCGCCAGCAGCCAAGAGGGGGGGACCGAGCAGTACTTC

CDR3 length: 14
clone size: .
J gene: TRBJ1-1
D gene: .
V gene: TRBV30
CDR3 protein: CAWSPQEVNTEAFF
CDR3 DNA: TGTGCCTGGAGCCCCCAGGAGGTGAACACTGAAGCTTTCTTT

CDR3 length: 13
clone size: few
J gene: TRBJ1-1
D gene: .
V gene: TRBV7-6
CDR3 protein: CASSPTLSTEAFF
CDR3 DNA: TGTGCCAGCAGCCCGACTTTGAGCACTGAAGCTTTCTTT

CDR3 length: 12
clone size: .
J gene: TRBJ2-7
D gene: .
V gene: TRBV28
CDR3 protein: CASSFEWGEQYF
CDR3 DNA: TGTGCCAGCAGTTTTGAGTGGGGCGAGCAGTACTTC

CDR3 length: 14
clone size: few
J gene: TRBJ2-2
D gene: .
V gene: TRBV2
CDR3 protein: CASMRRPNTGELFF
CDR3 DNA: TGTGCCAGCATGAGACGGCCGAACACCGGGGAGCTGTTTTTT

CDR3 length: 17
clone size: few
J gene: TRBJ2-5
D gene: TRBD2
V gene: TRBV7-2
CDR3 protein: CASSLSLAGPEDGTQYF
CDR3 DNA: TGTGCCAGCAGCTTAAGTCTAGCGGGGCCAGAAGACGGGACCCAGTACTTC

CDR3 length: 12
clone size: .
J gene: TRBJ2-1
D gene: .
V gene: TRBV7-3
CDR3 protein: CASSGLGYEQFF
CDR3 DNA: TGTGCCAGCAGCGGCCTGGGGTATGAGCAGTTCTTC

CDR3 length: 16
clone size: many
J gene: TRBJ1-2
D gene: .
V gene: TRBV7-9
CDR3 protein: CASSSGVSEPNYGYTF
CDR3 DNA: TGTGCCAGCAGCTCAGGGGTCAGTGAACCGAACTATGGCTACACCTTC

CDR3 length: 11
clone size: .
J gene: TRBJ1-2
D gene: TRBD1
V gene: TRBV7-8
CDR3 protein: CVTGGYYGYTF
CDR3 DNA: TGTGTCACAGGGGGATACTATGGCTACACCTTC

CDR3 length: 13
clone size: few
J gene: TRBJ2-5
D gene: .
V gene: TRBV6-8
CDR3 protein: CASYSAREETQYF
CDR3 DNA: TGTGCCAGCTATAGCGCTAGAGAAGAGACCCAGTACTTC

CDR3 length: 14
clone size: .
J gene: TRBJ1-2
D gene: .
V gene: TRBV5-1
CDR3 protein: CASSPTYPGYGYTF
CDR3 DNA: TGCGCCAGCAGCCCAACCTACCCCGGCTATGGCTACACCTTC

CDR3 length: 13
clone size: .
J gene: TRBJ2-5
D gene: .
V gene: TRBV2
CDR3 protein: CATLDGHGETQYF
CDR3 DNA: TGTGCCACCTTGGACGGTCACGGGGAGACCCAGTACTTC

CDR3 length: 14
clone size: .
J gene: TRBJ2-7
D gene: .
V gene: TRBV6-5
CDR3 protein: CASSWGSGSYEQHF
CDR3 DNA: .

CDR3 length: 15
clone size: .
J gene: TRBJ2-1
D gene: .
V gene: TRBV7-8
CDR3 protein: CASSLMMGLYNEQFF
CDR3 DNA: TGTGCCAGCAGCTTAATGATGGGGCTCTACAATGAGCAGTTCTTC

CDR3 length: 15
clone size: few
J gene: TRBJ1-2
D gene: .
V gene: TRBV6-5
CDR3 protein: CASSYGKGLDYGYTF
CDR3 DNA: TGTGCCAGCAGTTACGGGAAGGGGCTAGACTATGGCTACACCTTC

CDR3 length: 14
clone size: .
J gene: TRBJ2-3
D gene: TRBD2
V gene: TRBV6-1
CDR3 protein: CATLLAGGSDTQYF
CDR3 DNA: TGTGCCACCCTCCTAGCGGGGGGATCAGATACGCAGTATTTT

CDR3 length: 13
clone size: many
J gene: TRBJ2-3
D gene: .
V gene: TRBV14
CDR3 protein: CASSPYGTDTQYF
CDR3 DNA: TGTGCCAGCAGCCCCTATGGCACAGATACGCAGTATTTT

CDR3 length: 14
clone size: many
J gene: TRBJ2-1
D gene: TRBD1
V gene: TRBV7-9
CDR3 protein: CASSLGTVRHEQFF
CDR3 DNA: TGTGCCAGCAGCTTGGGGACAGTTAGACATGAGCAGTTCTTC

CDR3 length: 14
clone size: .
J gene: TRBJ2-1
D gene: .
V gene: TRBV12-5
CDR3 protein: CASAPLVSYNEQFF
CDR3 DNA: TGTGCTAGTGCCCCTTTAGTTTCCTACAATGAGCAGTTCTTC

CDR3 length: 15
clone size: .
J gene: TRBJ2-1
D gene: TRBD1
V gene: TRBV6-5
CDR3 protein: CASSLLHRGWNEQFF
CDR3 DNA: TGTGCCAGCAGTTTGCTACACAGGGGCTGGAATGAGCAGTTCTTC

CDR3 length: 15
clone size: once
J gene: TRBJ2-4
D gene: TRBD2
V gene: TRBV19
CDR3 protein: CASTPGGLLGNIQYF
CDR3 DNA: TGTGCCAGTACCCCGGGAGGGCTACTTGGGAACATTCAGTACTTC

CDR3 length: 14
clone size: .
J gene: TRBJ1-4
D gene: .
V gene: TRBV20-1
CDR3 protein: CSAHLTDSNEKLFF
CDR3 DNA: TGCAGTGCTCATTTGACGGACTCTAATGAAAAACTGTTTTTT